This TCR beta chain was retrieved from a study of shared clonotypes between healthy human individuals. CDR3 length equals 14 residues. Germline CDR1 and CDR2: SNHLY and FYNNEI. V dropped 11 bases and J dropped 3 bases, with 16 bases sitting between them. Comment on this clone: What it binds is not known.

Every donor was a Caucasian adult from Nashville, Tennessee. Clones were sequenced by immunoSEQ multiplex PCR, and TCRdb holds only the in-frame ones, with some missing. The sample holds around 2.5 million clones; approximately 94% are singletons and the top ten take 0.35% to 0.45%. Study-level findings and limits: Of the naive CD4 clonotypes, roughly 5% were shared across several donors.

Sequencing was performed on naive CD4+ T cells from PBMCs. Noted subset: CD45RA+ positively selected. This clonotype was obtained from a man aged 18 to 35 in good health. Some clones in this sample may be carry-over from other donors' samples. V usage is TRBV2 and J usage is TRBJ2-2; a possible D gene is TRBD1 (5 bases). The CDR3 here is CASRMDMDTGELFF. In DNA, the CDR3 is TGTGCCTCTCGGATGGACATGGACACCGGGGAGCTGTTTTTT.